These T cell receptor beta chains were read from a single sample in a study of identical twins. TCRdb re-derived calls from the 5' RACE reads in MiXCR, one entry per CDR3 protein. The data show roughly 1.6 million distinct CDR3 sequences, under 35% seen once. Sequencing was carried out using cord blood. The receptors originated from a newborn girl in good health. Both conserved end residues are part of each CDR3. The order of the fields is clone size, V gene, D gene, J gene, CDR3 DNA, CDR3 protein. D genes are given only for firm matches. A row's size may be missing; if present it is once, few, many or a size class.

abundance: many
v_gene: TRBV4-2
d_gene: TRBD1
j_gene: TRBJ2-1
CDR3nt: TGTGCCAGCAGCCCGGACAGGGACAATGAGCAGTTCTTC
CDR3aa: CASSPDRDNEQFF

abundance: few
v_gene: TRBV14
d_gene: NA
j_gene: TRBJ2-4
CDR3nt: TGTGCCAGCAGCCAAGTAAGGGGAACCAAAAACATTCAGTACTTC
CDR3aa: CASSQVRGTKNIQYF

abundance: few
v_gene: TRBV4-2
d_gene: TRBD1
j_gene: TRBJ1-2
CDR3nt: TGTGCCAGCAGCCAAGGTACCCGACAGGGATTCTATGGCTACACCTTC
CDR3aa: CASSQGTRQGFYGYTF

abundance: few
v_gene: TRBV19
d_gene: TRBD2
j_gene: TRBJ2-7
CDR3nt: TGTGCCAGTAGTATAGAGGGACTAGCGGGAGCCTACGAGCAGTACTTC
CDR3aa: CASSIEGLAGAYEQYF

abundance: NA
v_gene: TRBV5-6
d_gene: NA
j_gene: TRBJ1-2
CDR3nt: TGTGCCAGCAGCACCCCCGTGGGGCTCCTTAACTATGGCTACACCTTC
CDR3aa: CASSTPVGLLNYGYTF

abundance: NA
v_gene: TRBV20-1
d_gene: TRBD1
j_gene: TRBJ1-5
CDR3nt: TGCAGTGCTAGCGTGACAGGGGGGGGCAATCAGCTCCAGCATTTT
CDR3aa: CSASVTGGGNQLQHF

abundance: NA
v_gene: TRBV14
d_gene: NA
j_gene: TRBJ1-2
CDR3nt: TGTGCCTGCAGCCAAGCGGGGCGTGAATACTATGGCTACACCTTC
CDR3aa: CACSQAGREYYGYTF

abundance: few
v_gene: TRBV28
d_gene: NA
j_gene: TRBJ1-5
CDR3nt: TGTGCCAGCACCCGGACAGATAGCAATCAGCCCCAGCATTTT
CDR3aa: CASTRTDSNQPQHF

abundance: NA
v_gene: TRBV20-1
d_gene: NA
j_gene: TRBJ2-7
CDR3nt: TGCAGCTTAGCTAGCCGCGTCTACGAGCAGTACTTC
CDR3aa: CSLASRVYEQYF

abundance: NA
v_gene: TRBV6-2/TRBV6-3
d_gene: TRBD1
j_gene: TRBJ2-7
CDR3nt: TGTGCCAGCGACACCTGGACAGGGGCCCACGAGCAGTACTTC
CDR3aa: CASDTWTGAHEQYF

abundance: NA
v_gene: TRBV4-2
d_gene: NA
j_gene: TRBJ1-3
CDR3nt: TGTGCCAGCAGCCAAGAGCTCAGGGGAGCTGGAAACACCATATATTTT
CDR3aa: CASSQELRGAGNTIYF

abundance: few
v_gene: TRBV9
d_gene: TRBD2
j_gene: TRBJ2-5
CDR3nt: TGTGCCAGCAGCGCGGGGACGGGGCGACTAGCCTTTCAAGAGACCCAGTACTTC
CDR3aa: CASSAGTGRLAFQETQYF

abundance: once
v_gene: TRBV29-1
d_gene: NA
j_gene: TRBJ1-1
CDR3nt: TGCAGCGTTGAAGAAACACGGCGGACGGCTTTCTTT
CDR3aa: CSVEETRRTAFF

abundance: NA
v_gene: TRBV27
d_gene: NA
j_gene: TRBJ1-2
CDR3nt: TGTGCCAGCAGTTTTCGGGCCCTTAACTATGGCTACACCTTC
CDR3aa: CASSFRALNYGYTF

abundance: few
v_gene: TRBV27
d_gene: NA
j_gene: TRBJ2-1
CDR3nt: TGTGCCAGCAGCGGTCTCCGCAATGAGCAGTTCTTC
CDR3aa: CASSGLRNEQFF

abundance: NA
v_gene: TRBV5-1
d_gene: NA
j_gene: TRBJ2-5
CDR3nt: TGCGCCAGCAGCTTGGGACAGTCACCAGAGACCCAGTACTTC
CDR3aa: CASSLGQSPETQYF

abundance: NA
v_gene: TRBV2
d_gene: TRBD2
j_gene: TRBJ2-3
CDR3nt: TGTGCCAGCCAGCGGGAGGGCCTTACGCGCACAGATACGCAGTATTTT
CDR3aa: CASQREGLTRTDTQYF

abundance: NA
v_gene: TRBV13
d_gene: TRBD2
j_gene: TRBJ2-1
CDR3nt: TGTGCCGGCAGCTTATCAATAAGCGGGGGCTCCTACAATGAGCAGTTCTTC
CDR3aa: CAGSLSISGGSYNEQFF

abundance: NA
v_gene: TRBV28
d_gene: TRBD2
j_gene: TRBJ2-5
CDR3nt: TGTGCCAGCAGTTTTTGGGGGGAGCGGGAGGGACGCCAAGAGACCCAGTACTTC
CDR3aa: CASSFWGEREGRQETQYF

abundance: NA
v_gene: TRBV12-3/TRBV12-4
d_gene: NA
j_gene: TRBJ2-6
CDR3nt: TGTGCCAGCAGTTTAGAGGACACCTTCGCTGGGGCCAACGTCCTGACTTTC
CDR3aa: CASSLEDTFAGANVLTF

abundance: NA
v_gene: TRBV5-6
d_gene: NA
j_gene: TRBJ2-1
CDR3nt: TGTGCCAGCAGCTTGGTCTCGCGGACCTACAATGAGCAGTTCTTC
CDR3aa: CASSLVSRTYNEQFF

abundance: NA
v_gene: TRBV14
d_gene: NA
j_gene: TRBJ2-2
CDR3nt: TGTGCCAGCAGCCAAGTCCTAGCCGGGGAGCTGTTTTTT
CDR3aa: CASSQVLAGELFF

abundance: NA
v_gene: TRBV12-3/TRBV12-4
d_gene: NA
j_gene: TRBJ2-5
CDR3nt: TGTGCCAGCAGTTACGCCAGGGGTCAAGAGACCCAGTACTTC
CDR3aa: CASSYARGQETQYF

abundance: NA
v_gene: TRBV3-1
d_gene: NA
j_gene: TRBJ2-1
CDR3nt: TGTGCCAGCAGCCCCAGGATTGACTCCTACAATGAGCAGTTCTTC
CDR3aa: CASSPRIDSYNEQFF

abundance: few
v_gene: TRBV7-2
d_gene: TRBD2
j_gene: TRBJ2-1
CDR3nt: TGTGCCAGCAGCTTGATCCGCGGGGGGATTAATGAGCAGTTCTTC
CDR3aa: CASSLIRGGINEQFF

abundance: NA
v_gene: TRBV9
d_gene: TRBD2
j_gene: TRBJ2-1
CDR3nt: TGTGCCAGCAGCTACGGGACTACAGACAATGAGCAGTTCTTC
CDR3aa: CASSYGTTDNEQFF

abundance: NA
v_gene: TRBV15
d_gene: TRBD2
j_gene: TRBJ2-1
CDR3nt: TGTGCCACCAGCAGAGGAGCGGGGGGGCCAATATGGAATGAGCAGTTCTTC
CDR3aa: CATSRGAGGPIWNEQFF

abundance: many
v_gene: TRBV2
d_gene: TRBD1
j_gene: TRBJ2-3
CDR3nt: TGTGCCAGCAGTGGGGACAGGGTAACAGATACGCAGTATTTT
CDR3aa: CASSGDRVTDTQYF

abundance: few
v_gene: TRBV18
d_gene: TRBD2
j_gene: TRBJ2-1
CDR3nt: TGTGCCAGCTCACCAATAGCGGGGGGCCGGAATGAGCAGTTCTTC
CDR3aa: CASSPIAGGRNEQFF

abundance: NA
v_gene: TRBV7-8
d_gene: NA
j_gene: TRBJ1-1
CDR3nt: TGTGCCAGCAGCGCCAGCTTCGGGAACACTGAAGCTTTCTTT
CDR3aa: CASSASFGNTEAFF